This T cell receptor (beta chain) was recorded in a study of T cell clonotyping in hematopoietic cell transplantation. Looking at the study overall: Pretransplant recipient samples were taken after cytoreduction. Whole-study results and caveats: At the given depth, recipient repertoires were over 95% de novo clonotypes.

Some clones are missing from TCRdb's copy, which holds only in-frame ones; the method was immunoSEQ multiplex PCR. This sample has tens of thousands of clones, with about nine tenths found just once. This clone is a singleton in its sample. What it binds is unknown. V was trimmed by 4 bases and J by 3 bases, leaving 18 bases between them. The CDR3 extends over 16 amino acids. CDR1 and CDR2 (germline): SGDLS, YYNGEE. Time point of the sample: recipient sample about 28 days before transplant, after cytoreduction. The starting material was peripheral blood mononuclear cells, obtained before stem cell transplant. The origin of this receptor is a man in his 60s with biphenotypic leukemia. Some clones in this sample may be carry-over from other donors' samples. V gene TRBV9 combines with J gene TRBJ2-3; perhaps TRBD2 as D (5 bases). CDR3 nucleotide sequence: TGTGCCAGCAGCCCGCAGCGGCTAGATGGGACAGATACGCAGTATTTT. Residues: CASSPQRLDGTDTQYF.